Following are 28 T cell receptor beta chains from one sample sequenced in a study of response to subunit inactivated influenza vaccine. TCRdb ran MiXCR on the RT-PCR reads and lists one entry per CDR3 protein. The sample yields 590,000 or so distinct CDR3 sequences, 11% to 15% seen once. Sequencing used PBMCs from blood, obtained 14 to 15 days before vaccination. These receptor sequences come from a man aged 45-65 years who received an inactivated influenza vaccine.

This clonotype has more than one count but fewer than ten. The chain carries TRBV29-1 and TRBJ2-5, with D unresolved. Germline CDR1 reads SQVTM; CDR2 reads ANQGSEA. V dropped 0 bases and J dropped 5 bases, with 7 bases sitting between them. This CDR3 has 12 residues. This CDR3 is CSVEEGWETQYF. Here the CDR3 DNA reads TGCAGCGTTGAAGAAGGGTGGGAGACCCAGTACTTC.

This clonotype was observed many times. The gene calls are TRBV20-1 and TRBJ1-5; D is undetermined. The CDR3 length is 10 residues. Germline loops: CDR1 DFQATT, CDR2 SNEGSKA (reference sequence). V shed 5 bases and J shed 7 bases, with 6 bases lying between them. CDR3 DNA sequence: TGCAGTGCTCCGGGGCAGCCCCAGCATTTT. Its protein product is CSAPGQPQHF.

This clonotype showed up just a few times. J is TRBJ2-7 and V is TRBV2; D not resolved. Germline-derived CDR1 and CDR2 are SNHLY and FYNNEI. V gave up 6 bases and J gave up 2 bases, with 14 bases separating them. The CDR3 loop spans 14 amino acids. The CDR3 sequence is CASSLKRQAYEQYF. The CDR3 DNA reads as TGTGCCAGCAGCCTTAAAAGGCAAGCCTACGAGCAGTACTTC.

This clonotype appeared many times. This chain connects TRBV5-1 to TRBJ1-4; D not resolved. The germline CDR1 and CDR2 sequences are SGHRS and YFSETQ. The ends were cut back, 4 bases at V and 7 bases at J, with 17 bases in the middle. CDR3 length: 15 amino acids. The CDR3 spells CASSVTRATGEKLFF. CDR3 nucleotide sequence: TGCGCCAGCAGCGTGACCCGGGCGACGGGTGAAAAACTGTTTTTT. Full variable domain (missing parts from reference TRBV5-1 and TRBJ1-4): KAGVTQTPRYLIKTRGQQVTLSCSPISGHRSVSWYQQTPGQGLQFLFEYFSETQRNKGNFPGRFSGRQFSNSRSEMNVSTLELGDSALYLCASSVTRATGEKLFFGSGTQLSVL.

J is TRBJ2-2 and V is TRBV5-1; TRBD2 might be the D (5 bases). CDR1 is SGHRS and CDR2 is YFSETQ in the germline V gene. This CDR3 region has 16 residues. V was cut by 4 bases and J by 2 bases, with 15 bases left in between. CDR3 amino acids: CASSENTGINTGELFF. For the CDR3, the DNA is TGCGCCAGCAGCGAAAACACGGGGATAAACACCGGGGAGCTGTTTTTT.

This clonotype was observed a handful of times. V and J are TRBV7-2 and TRBJ2-5; 8 bases map to TRBD2. Per the germline V gene, CDR1 is SGHTA and CDR2 is FQGNSA. The junction had 15 bases not matched to a gene; V was cut back by 3 bases and J by 6 bases. This CDR3 contains 17 residues. The CDR3 DNA reads as TGTGCCAGCAGCTTTTCCCCAGGCAGCGGGGGCGGGAAGACCCAGTACTTC. It encodes CASSFSPGSGGGKTQYF.

The V gene is TRBV29-1, the J gene TRBJ2-6; D is perhaps TRBD1 (5 bases). Germline CDR1 and CDR2: SQVTM and ANQGSEA. With 4 bases removed from V and 0 bases from J, the gap between germline ends came to 13 bases. The CDR3 spans 16 residues. CDR3 amino acids: CSVGQTFSSGANVLTF. In DNA, the CDR3 is TGCAGCGTTGGACAGACTTTTAGCTCTGGGGCCAACGTCCTGACTTTC.

The chain has TRBV27 and TRBJ2-4; 13 positions agree with TRBD2. Germline loops: CDR1 MNHEY, CDR2 SMNVEV (reference sequence). With 10 bases clipped from V and 0 bases from J, the junction kept 15 bases outside the gene matches. The CDR3 has 19 amino acids. CDR3 bases: TGTGCCACCCCGGGACTAGCGGGGAACTTCAATCTAGCCAAAAACATTCAGTACTTC. It specifies CATPGLAGNFNLAKNIQYF.

The J gene is TRBJ2-5, the V gene TRBV30; TRBD1 or TRBD2 may be the D gene (5 bases each). Trimming removed 3 bases at V and 6 bases at J, with 11 bases between. Germline lookup yields CDR1 GTSNPN and CDR2 SVGIG (reference sequence). The CDR3 runs 12 residues. The chain's CDR3 is CAWSGDRKTQYF. The CDR3 DNA reads as TGTGCCTGGAGCGGGGACCGAAAGACCCAGTACTTC. Complete variable domain (other parts from reference TRBV30 and TRBJ2-5): SQTIHQWPATLVQPVGSPLSLECTVEGTSNPNLYWYRQAAGRGLQLLFYSVGIGQISSEVPQNLSASRPQDRQFILSSKKLLLSDSGFYLCAWSGDRKTQYFGPGTRLLVL.

J is TRBJ2-3 and V is TRBV27; TRBD2 matches 14 bases. The CDR3 is 17 amino acids. V lost 3 bases and J lost 5; bases outside the gene matches: 7. Per the germline V gene, CDR1 is MNHEY and CDR2 is SMNVEV (reference sequence). CDR3 loop: CASSFRGLAGAGDTQYF. The CDR3, as DNA: TGTGCCAGCAGTTTCCGGGGACTAGCGGGAGCGGGAGATACGCAGTATTTT.

This clonotype was observed a few times. V usage is TRBV9 and J usage is TRBJ1-2, with 10 nucleotides matching TRBD1. J gave up 8 bases and V 0 bases, and 7 bases lay outside the gene matches. CDR1 and CDR2 from the germline V gene are SGDLS and YYNGEE. This CDR3 contains 15 residues. CDR3 sequence reads: CASSVEAGQGVGYTF. The CDR3 coding sequence is TGTGCCAGCAGCGTAGAGGCAGGACAGGGGGTCGGCTACACCTTC.

This clonotype was counted a few times. This chain connects TRBV4-2 to TRBJ2-3; D is unresolved. V lost 7 bases and J lost 3, with 17 bases in between. Per the germline V gene, CDR1 is LGHNA and CDR2 is YNFKEQ. The CDR3 runs to 15 residues. The CDR3 here is CASTRSSLGTDTQYF. The DNA for the CDR3 is TGTGCCAGCACCAGAAGTAGCCTGGGAACAGATACGCAGTATTTT.

This clonotype was picked up a small number of times. This rearrangement joins TRBV7-9 to TRBJ2-3; D is ambiguous. Germline V lookup: CDR1 SEHNR, CDR2 FQNEAQ (reference sequence). This CDR3 is 14 amino acids long. Trimming took 5 bases from V and 5 from J, leaving 14 bases between them. The CDR3 bases are TGTGCCAGCAGCGCCCGCACGAAAAGAGATACGCAGTATTTT. It yields the protein CASSARTKRDTQYF.

There are a few counts of this clonotype. This sequence joins TRBV7-8 and TRBJ2-5, with unresolved D. The CDR3 runs 13 residues. Germline V gene sequence: CDR1 SGHVS, CDR2 FQNEAQ. Trimming took 5 bases from V and 4 from J, leaving 11 bases between them. CDR3 loop: CASSRHPPETQYF. CDR3 coding DNA: TGTGCCAGCAGCCGTCACCCCCCAGAGACCCAGTACTTC. The full variable domain, in which reference TRBV7-8 and TRBJ2-5 provide the parts outside the CDR3, is GAGVSQSPRYKVAKRGQDVALRCDPISGHVSLFWYQQALGQGPEFLTYFQNEAQLDKSGLPSDRFFAERPEGSVSTLKIQRTQQEDSAVYLCASSRHPPETQYFGPGTRLLVL.

The CDR3 sequence: CATEDRAHEQYF. The CDR3 nucleotides are TGTGCCACCGAAGACAGGGCCCACGAGCAGTACTTC. The V and J genes are TRBV6-2 or TRBV6-3 and TRBJ2-7; TRBD1 agrees at 7 bases. The CDR3 consists of 12 residues. V lost 10 bases, J lost 5 bases, and 8 bases stayed unmatched. Looked up from germline, CDR1 is MNHEY and CDR2 is SVGEGT.

The chain has TRBV4-2 and TRBJ2-7; D unclear. V was trimmed by 4 bases and J by 3 bases, leaving 13 bases between them. The CDR3 consists of 14 residues. The germline CDR1 and CDR2 sequences are LGHNA and YNFKEQ. The CDR3 is CASSRDGTFYEQYF. In nucleotides, the CDR3 is TGTGCCAGCAGCCGAGACGGCACTTTCTACGAGCAGTACTTC.

On this clonotype itself: The junction differs from germline at one of its ends, possibly a read error. The V gene is TRBV29-1, the J gene TRBJ1-1, with D perhaps TRBD1 (5 bases). CDR1 SQVTM and CDR2 ANQGSEA come from the germline V gene. The CDR3 is 14 amino acids. CDR3 sequence reads: CSVVLYRRNTEAFF. The CDR3 coding sequence is TGTAGCGTTGTGTTGTACAGGAGGAACACTGAAGCTTTCTTT. The full variable domain, rest sourced from reference TRBV29-1 and TRBJ1-1, is SAVISQKPSRDICQRGTSLTIQCQVDSQVTMMFWYRQQPGQSLTLIATANQGSEATYESGFVIDKFPISRPNLTFSTLTVSNMSPEDSSIYLCSVVLYRRNTEAFFGQGTRLTVV.

This clonotype was recorded a few times. The chain has TRBV20-1 and TRBJ2-1, with D possibly TRBD1 on 6 matching bases. V lost 5 bases to trimming and J lost 6 bases, with 14 bases between them. The germline V gene encodes CDR1 DFQATT and CDR2 SNEGSKA (reference sequence). The CDR3 extends over 13 amino acids. The CDR3, as DNA: TGCAGTGCTGGGTCGACAGGTATCAATGAGCAGTTCTTC. This gives the protein CSAGSTGINEQFF.

This clonotype was observed a handful of times. The chain links TRBV5-1 to TRBJ2-2, with TRBD1 matching 8 bases. The CDR3 is 15 residues long. J was trimmed by 5 bases and V by 4 bases; bases with no gene match: 7. The V gene's germline CDR1 is SGHRS and CDR2 YFSETQ. The CDR3 DNA sequence: TGCGCCAGCAGCATTAGGACAGGGTCTACCGGGGAGCTGTTTTTT. It specifies CASSIRTGSTGELFF.

A few counts support this clonotype. The chain employs TRBV29-1 and TRBJ1-3; D not certain. CDR3 length: 14 amino acids. CDR1 SQVTM and CDR2 ANQGSEA come from the germline V gene. V was cut by 5 bases and J by 2 bases, with 13 bases left in between. The CDR3 protein is CSVSNWAPGNTIYF. As DNA, the CDR3 is TGCAGCGTTTCAAATTGGGCGCCTGGAAACACCATATATTTT.

There are a few counts of this clonotype. This chain uses TRBV12-3 or TRBV12-4 with TRBJ2-2; possible D gene TRBD1, 5 bases. The CDR3 spans 14 residues. V shed 6 bases and J shed 4 bases, with 12 bases lying between them. CDR3 sequence (DNA): TGTGCCAGCAGCCCCCAGGGTGTCACCGGGGAGCTGTTTTTT. It specifies CASSPQGVTGELFF.

The rearrangement links TRBV5-4 to TRBJ2-3; 7 bases are a match to TRBD2. The length of the CDR3 is 16 residues. J was trimmed by 2 bases and V by 2 bases; bases with no gene match: 8. Germline CDR1 and CDR2: SGHNT and YYREEE (reference sequence). The CDR3 coding sequence is TGTGCCAGCAGCTTTTTGTTAGCGGGCTCCACAGATACGCAGTATTTT. Translating gives CASSFLLAGSTDTQYF.

This clonotype was picked up many times. CDR3 residues: CSGRGGSYNEQFF. For the CDR3, the DNA is TGCAGCGGCAGGGGAGGGTCCTACAATGAGCAGTTCTTC. The chain combines TRBV29-1 with TRBJ2-1; weak D call: TRBD2 (7 bases). The CDR3 covers 13 residues. CDR1 is SQVTM, CDR2 ANQGSEA, per germline. V lost 7 bases and J lost 1, with 11 bases in between.

This clonotype has a handful of counts. The chain employs TRBV5-6 and TRBJ2-1, with TRBD1 matching 8 bases. The V gene end was trimmed by 0 bases and the J gene end by 8 bases; junction bases not matched to a gene: 10. This CDR3 is 16 amino acids long. The V gene's germline CDR1 is SGHDT and CDR2 YYEEEE. The DNA for the CDR3 is TGTGCCAGCAGCTTGGCCGGACAGGGTACAGGGGATGAGCAGTTCTTC. Its protein is CASSLAGQGTGDEQFF.

The V and J genes are TRBV20-1 and TRBJ2-1, with TRBD2 identical over 14 bases. The length of the CDR3 is 16 residues. With 6 bases clipped from V and 2 bases from J, the junction kept 6 bases outside the gene matches. CDR1 is DFQATT, CDR2 SNEGSKA, per germline (reference sequence). CDR3 bases: TGCAGTGCCAGATGGGGACTAGCGGGAGCCTACAATGAGCAGTTCTTC. This translates into CSARWGLAGAYNEQFF.

The rearrangement links TRBV6-4 to TRBJ1-2; no clear D gene. In germline, CDR1 is MRHNA, CDR2 SNTAGT. V was pared by 6 bases and J by 7 bases, with 21 bases between. The CDR3 extends over 15 amino acids. Here the CDR3 reads CASSGEGQVSSGYTF. The CDR3, as DNA: TGTGCCAGCAGCGGGGAAGGGCAGGTCTCCTCTGGCTACACCTTC.

This clonotype was counted at least ten times. The chain has TRBV5-1 and TRBJ1-1, with D unclear. Germline CDR1 is SGHRS and CDR2 is YFSETQ. The CDR3 is 14 amino acids. Trimming pared 5 bases from V and 0 bases from J, leaving 11 bases between. In DNA, the CDR3 is TGCGCCAGCAGGCTGGGATCCATGAACACTGAAGCTTTCTTT. Encoded protein: CASRLGSMNTEAFF.

V usage is TRBV20-1 and J usage is TRBJ2-1; 10 positions agree with TRBD2. The germline CDR1 and CDR2 sequences are DFQATT and SNEGSKA (reference sequence). With 6 bases clipped from V and 8 bases from J, the junction kept 10 bases outside the gene matches. This CDR3 has 14 residues. The CDR3 DNA reads as TGCAGTGCAGCGACTAGCGGGCCAAGGGATGAGCAGTTCTTC. Protein product: CSAATSGPRDEQFF.